The 13 T cell receptor beta chains presented below share a single source sample, sequenced in a study of T cells after yellow fever vaccination. TCRdb called the 5' RACE reads again in MiXCR, with one record for every CDR3 protein. The table records about 230,000 distinct CDR3 sequences, about 7% of them present only once. The sample consisted of CD4+ T cells sorted from PBMCs, taken on the day of the yellow fever booster vaccination. The receptors originated from a man aged 30 to 39 who received the YFV17D yellow fever vaccine.

This clonotype was observed at least ten times. This chain links TRBV5-1 with TRBJ2-5, with D unresolved. The germline V gene encodes CDR1 SGHRS and CDR2 YFSETQ. The V end was cut by 4 bases, the J end by 1 base, with 11 bases between. The CDR3 covers 14 residues. The CDR3 loop is CASSRGRSQETQYF. The CDR3 bases are TGCGCCAGCAGCAGAGGACGGTCCCAAGAGACCCAGTACTTC.

Many counts were recorded for this clonotype. The chain combines TRBV20-1 with TRBJ2-5; 11 bases fit TRBD2. The ends lost 4 bases at V and 5 bases at J; junction bases unmatched: 6. CDR3 size: 14 residues. Germline V gene lookup returns CDR1 DFQATT and CDR2 SNEGSKA (reference sequence). DNA for the CDR3: TGCAGTGCTACTACTAGCGGGAGAGATGAGACCCAGTACTTC. Translating it yields CSATTSGRDETQYF.

This clonotype was counted between two and nine times. The chain carries TRBV7-2 and TRBJ2-1; the D is unclear. Per the germline V gene, CDR1 is SGHTA and CDR2 is FQGNSA. Trimming shortened V by 1 base and J by 10 bases, and 8 bases separated the two germline ends. The CDR3 spans 12 residues. CDR3 DNA sequence: TGTGCCAGCAGCTTAGAGATGAGGGAGCAGTTCTTC. Translated: CASSLEMREQFF.

The V gene is TRBV20-1, the J gene TRBJ1-5; D possibly corresponds to TRBD1 (6 bases). Germline V gives CDR1 DFQATT, CDR2 SNEGSKA (reference sequence). CDR3 length: 13 residues. Trimming took 6 bases from V and 4 from J, leaving 13 bases between them. The DNA for the CDR3 is TGCAGTGCCACAGGGACCTTTAATCAGCCCCAGCATTTT. Translating gives CSATGTFNQPQHF.

This clonotype was observed a few times. V is TRBV15 and J is TRBJ2-7; no clear D gene. Per the germline V gene, CDR1 is LNHNV and CDR2 is YYDKDF (reference sequence). The length of the CDR3 is 13 residues. V dropped 0 bases and J dropped 4 bases, with 7 bases sitting between them. In DNA, the CDR3 is TGTGCCACCAGCAGAGAAATTCAGTACGAGCAGTACTTC. Encoded protein: CATSREIQYEQYF.

The chain employs TRBV2 and TRBJ2-1; D is ambiguous. This CDR3 is built from 11 residues. Germline values: CDR1 SNHLY, CDR2 FYNNEI. V shed 3 bases and J shed 12 bases, with 9 bases lying between them. CDR3 coding DNA: TGTGCCAGCAGTGAGTCTCCTCGGCAGTTCTTC. Its protein is CASSESPRQFF.

The sample holds many counts of this clonotype. The rearrangement joins TRBV28 to TRBJ2-1; 9 bases map to TRBD2. This CDR3 is built from 14 residues. V trimming: 6 bases; J trimming: 8 bases; junction bases outside the gene matches: 8. Germline loops: CDR1 MDHEN, CDR2 SYDVKM. Written as DNA, the CDR3 is TGTGCCAGCAGAGTATATAGCGGGAGCCATGAGCAGTTCTTC. This codes for CASRVYSGSHEQFF.

In this sample, this clonotype turned up a few times. V usage is TRBV28 and J usage is TRBJ2-7; 10 bases align to TRBD2. The junction had 11 bases not matched to a gene; V was cut back by 1 base and J by 2 bases. Germline V gives CDR1 MDHEN, CDR2 SYDVKM. The CDR3 extends over 18 amino acids. The CDR3 spells CASSLSDREGLATYEQYF. The CDR3, as DNA: TGTGCCAGCAGTTTATCCGACAGGGAGGGACTAGCGACCTACGAGCAGTACTTC.

The chain carries TRBV20-1 and TRBJ1-1; 10 positions agree with TRBD1. This CDR3 spans 14 amino acids. V trimming: 6 bases; J trimming: 9 bases; junction bases outside the gene matches: 13. Looked up from germline, CDR1 is DFQATT and CDR2 is SNEGSKA (reference sequence). The CDR3 protein is CSAEGQGTGPKAFF. The DNA of the CDR3 is TGCAGTGCGGAGGGACAGGGGACCGGGCCGAAAGCTTTCTTT.

This clonotype was counted at least ten times. CDR3 loop: CASSVLFYTQYF. As DNA, the CDR3 is TGTGCCAGCAGCGTCCTGTTCTATACGCAGTATTTT. The J gene is TRBJ2-3, the V gene TRBV6-2 or TRBV6-3; no reliable D call. The CDR3 totals 12 residues. Trimming removed 6 bases at V and 7 bases at J, with 11 bases between. Per germline, CDR1 MNHEY and CDR2 SVGEGT.

This clonotype was counted at least ten times. J is TRBJ2-3 and V is TRBV3-1; no firm D call. There are 14 residues in the CDR3. The germline V gene encodes CDR1 LGHDT and CDR2 YNNKEL (reference sequence). V lost 0 bases, J lost 10 bases, and 14 bases lay in between. The CDR3 DNA reads as TGTGCCAGCAGCCAAGAGGCCTCCATCCCACCGCAGTATTTT. Translated: CASSQEASIPPQYF.

The V and J genes are TRBV3-1 and TRBJ1-6; tentative D call: TRBD1 (5 bases). V lost 1 base and J 9 bases, leaving 16 bases between the germline ends. This CDR3 spans 16 amino acids. CDR1 and CDR2 (germline): LGHDT, YNNKEL (reference sequence). The CDR3 reads CASSQAGREGGSPLHF. For the CDR3, the DNA is TGTGCCAGCAGCCAAGCGGGACGGGAGGGCGGTTCACCCCTCCACTTT.

The genes are TRBV20-1 and TRBJ2-7; 10 nucleotides line up with TRBD2. With 0 bases clipped from V and 3 bases from J, the junction kept 5 bases outside the gene matches. CDR1 is DFQATT, CDR2 SNEGSKA, per germline (reference sequence). This CDR3 has 15 residues. The CDR3 region has the DNA TGCAGTGCTAGAGATCGGGCTAGCGGGAGCTACGAGCAGTACTTC. Protein sequence: CSARDRASGSYEQYF.